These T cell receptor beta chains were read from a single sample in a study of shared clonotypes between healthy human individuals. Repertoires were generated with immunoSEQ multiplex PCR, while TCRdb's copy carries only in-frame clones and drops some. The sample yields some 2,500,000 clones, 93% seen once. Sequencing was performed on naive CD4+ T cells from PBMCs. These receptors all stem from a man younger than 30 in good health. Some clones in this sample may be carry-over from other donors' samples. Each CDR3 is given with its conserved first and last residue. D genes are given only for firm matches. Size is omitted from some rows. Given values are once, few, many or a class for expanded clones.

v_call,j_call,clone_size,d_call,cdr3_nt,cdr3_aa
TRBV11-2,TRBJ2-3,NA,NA,TGTGCCAGCAGCTTTCGGATCCGAGACACAGATACGCAGTATTTT,CASSFRIRDTDTQYF
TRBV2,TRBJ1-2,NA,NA,TGTGCCAGCAGTCTAAATTATGGCTACACCTTC,CASSLNYGYTF
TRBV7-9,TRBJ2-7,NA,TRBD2,TGTGCCAGCAGCTCCCCAGTAGCGGGCGGAACCTTCTACGAGCAGTACTTC,CASSSPVAGGTFYEQYF
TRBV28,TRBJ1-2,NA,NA,TGTGCCACCGCAGGAGCACACTATGGCTACACCTTC,CATAGAHYGYTF
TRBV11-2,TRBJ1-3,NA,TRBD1,TGTGCCAGCAGCCTTAGGACAGGGTTCGGAAACACCATATATTTT,CASSLRTGFGNTIYF
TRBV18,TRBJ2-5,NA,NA,TGTGCCAGCTCACCAATGGGGGAGACCCAGTACTTC,CASSPMGETQYF
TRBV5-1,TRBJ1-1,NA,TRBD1,TGCGCCAGCAGCTTATACAGGGGGCGCGATGGCAAAACTGAAGCTTTCTTT,CASSLYRGRDGKTEAFF
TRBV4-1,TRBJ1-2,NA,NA,TGCGCCAGCAGCCAAGTAGGGTATGGCTACACCTTC,CASSQVGYGYTF
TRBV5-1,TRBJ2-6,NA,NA,TGCGCCAGCAGCTTGCCAGGCTCTGGGGCCAACGTCCTGACTTTC,CASSLPGSGANVLTF
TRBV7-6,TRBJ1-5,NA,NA,TGTGCCAGCAGCTTATTGTCCGCAGAAATAGGCAATCAGCCCCAGCATTTT,CASSLLSAEIGNQPQHF
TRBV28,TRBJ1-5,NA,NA,TGTGCCAGCAGTTGGCCAGGACGCAGCAAGACAAATCAGCCCCAGCATTTT,CASSWPGRSKTNQPQHF
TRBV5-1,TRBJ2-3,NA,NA,TGCGCCAGCAGCTTAAAAGGACCAGATACGCAGTATTTT,CASSLKGPDTQYF
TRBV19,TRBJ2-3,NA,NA,TGTGCCAGTAGTATAGGGGACCTGGTGGCAGATACGCAGTATTTT,CASSIGDLVADTQYF
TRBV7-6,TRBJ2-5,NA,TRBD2,TGTGCCAGCAGCAAACCCCGGGTGGGGGGGGAGACCCAGTACTTC,CASSKPRVGGETQYF
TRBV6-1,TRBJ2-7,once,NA,TGTGCCAGCAGTGAAGCGTTCATTTCCTACGAGCAGTACTTC,CASSEAFISYEQYF
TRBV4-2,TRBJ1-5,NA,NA,TGTGCCAGCAGCCAAGTGGGTCGGACAGATAGCAATCAGCCCCAGCATTTT,CASSQVGRTDSNQPQHF
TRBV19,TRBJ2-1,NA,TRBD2,TGTGCCAGTAGTATACCCCGGGCGAGTAGCGGGAGGGACGAGCAGTTCTTC,CASSIPRASSGRDEQFF
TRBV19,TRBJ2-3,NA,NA,TGTGCCAGTAGTTTAAGACAGTTGCGCACAGATACGCAGTATTTT,CASSLRQLRTDTQYF
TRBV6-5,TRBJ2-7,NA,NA,TGTGCCAGCAGTTCTCCGGGGACTGCTTACAGGCAGTACTTC,CASSSPGTAYRQYF
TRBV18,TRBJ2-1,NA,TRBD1,TGTGCCAGCTCACCAGACAGGGGGGCCTACAATGAGCAGTTCTTC,CASSPDRGAYNEQFF
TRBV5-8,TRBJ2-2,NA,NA,TGTGCCAGCAGCTTGAGGTTTTCTCGAGGCACCGGGGAGCTGTTTTTT,CASSLRFSRGTGELFF
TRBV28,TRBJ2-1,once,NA,TGTGCCACTCACCCGGTCACGGGACAACGCTACAATGAGCAGTTCTTC,CATHPVTGQRYNEQFF
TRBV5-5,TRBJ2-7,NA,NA,TGTGCCAGCGCCGTCTCTCCGGACAAACCCTACGAGCAGTACTTC,CASAVSPDKPYEQYF
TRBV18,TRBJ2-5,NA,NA,TGTGCCAGCTCACCGTATGACCGGGAGACCCAGTACTTC,CASSPYDRETQYF
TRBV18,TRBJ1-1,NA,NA,TGTGCCAGCTCACCCTTGGGATTCAGCCCCTCGTTCACTGAAGCTTTCTTT,CASSPLGFSPSFTEAFF
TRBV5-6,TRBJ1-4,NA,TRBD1,TGTGCCAGCAGCTTGAGACAGGGAAGTCACCGACCTGAAAAACTGTTTTTT,CASSLRQGSHRPEKLFF
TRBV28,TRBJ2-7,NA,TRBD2,TGTGCCAGCAGCATTAGCGGGCGCCCCTCCTACGAGCAGTACTTC,CASSISGRPSYEQYF
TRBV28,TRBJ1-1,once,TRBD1,TGTGCCAGCAGTTCTAGAACAGGACAGGCGAAAACGTGGAACACTGAAGCTTTCTTT,CASSSRTGQAKTWNTEAFF
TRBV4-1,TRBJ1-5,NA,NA,TGCGCCAGCAGCCCTTCCTCCGTCGGAGGCGGTCAGCCCCAGCATTTT,CASSPSSVGGGQPQHF
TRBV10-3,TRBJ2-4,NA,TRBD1,TGTGCCATCAGTGAGACAGGGGGATCCAAAAACATTCAGTACTTC,CAISETGGSKNIQYF
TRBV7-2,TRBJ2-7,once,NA,TGTGCCAGCAGCTCGGGACGGGCCTACGAGCAGTACTTC,CASSSGRAYEQYF
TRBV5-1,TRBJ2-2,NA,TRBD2,TGCGCCAGCAGTTCGTCTAGCGGGAGCACCGGGGAGCTGTTTTTT,CASSSSSGSTGELFF
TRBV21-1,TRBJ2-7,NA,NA,TGTGCCAGCATATCAGCAGGAGGCGCCTACGAGCAGTACTTC,CASISAGGAYEQYF
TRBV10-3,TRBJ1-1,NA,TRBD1,TGTGCCATCAGCGAGCAAAGACAGGGGGCCACTGAAGCTTTCTTT,CAISEQRQGATEAFF
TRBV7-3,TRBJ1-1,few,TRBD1,TGTGCCAGCAGCTTAAGCCAGGGGGGAGTAAACACTGAAGCTTTCTTT,CASSLSQGGVNTEAFF
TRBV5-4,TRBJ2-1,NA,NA,TGTGCCAGCAGCTTGGTGGGGGAGCGGTTCTACAATGAGCAGTTCTTC,CASSLVGERFYNEQFF
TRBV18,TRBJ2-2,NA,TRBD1,TGTGCCAGCTCATCCGGGACAGATCTAGTCGGGGAGCTGTTTTTT,CASSSGTDLVGELFF
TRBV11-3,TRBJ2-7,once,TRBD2,TGTGCCAGCAGCTTAGGACTAGCGGGAGTGCGCGAGCAGTACTTC,CASSLGLAGVREQYF
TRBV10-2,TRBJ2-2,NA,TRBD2,TGCGCCAGCAGTAAACGTATCTGGACTAGCGGGGCGAACACCGGGGAGCTGTTTTTT,CASSKRIWTSGANTGELFF
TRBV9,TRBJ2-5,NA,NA,TGTGCCAGCAGCCCAGGGAGTCAAGAGACCCAGTACTTC,CASSPGSQETQYF
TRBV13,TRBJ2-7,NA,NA,TGTGCCAGCAGCCGTTTTTTCCGGGACACCGCAGGCTACGAGCAGTACTTC,CASSRFFRDTAGYEQYF
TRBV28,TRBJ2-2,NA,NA,TGTGCCAGCAGTTTCCCGGCCTCGAACACCCGGGAGCTGTTTTTT,CASSFPASNTRELFF
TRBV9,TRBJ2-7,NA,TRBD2,TGTGCCAGCAGCGGAGGAAGGGACTACTCTTACGAGCAGTACTTC,CASSGGRDYSYEQYF
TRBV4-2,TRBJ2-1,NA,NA,TGTGCCAGCAGCCAATCGTCGGGGAGGCAATACAATGAGCAGTTCTTC,CASSQSSGRQYNEQFF
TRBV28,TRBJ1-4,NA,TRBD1,TGTGCCAGCGGTATAATCAGTAACAGGGGTGAAAAACTGTTTTTT,CASGIISNRGEKLFF
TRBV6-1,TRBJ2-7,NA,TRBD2,TGTGCCAGCATCTCTCTAGCGGGAGGTGCCTACGAGCAGTACTTC,CASISLAGGAYEQYF
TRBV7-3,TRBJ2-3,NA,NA,TGTGCCAGCAGCTTAAGCCCCGGACGAAGCCCAGATACGCAGTATTTT,CASSLSPGRSPDTQYF
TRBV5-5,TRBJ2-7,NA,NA,TGTGCCAGCAGCGGGAACCCCTTGTTGAGCTCCTACGAGCAGTACTTC,CASSGNPLLSSYEQYF